The T cell receptor beta chain described here comes from a study of T cell responses to AZD1222 COVID-19 vaccine. Across the whole study: Second-dose intervals near 4 or 12 weeks were combined.

Produced via immunoSEQ multiplex PCR; TCRdb's table is partial and in-frame only. In the table there are about 110,000 clones, 86% of which are singletons. Points from the study as a whole: The number of AZD1222 recipients seropositive at baseline was only five or six. Females made up more of the donors, who were largely white British, and clonal diversity may have come out too low. Dominant at 160-218 and 743-854, vaccine-associated CD4 TCRs also spanned spike.

In regard to this clone: The antigen is undetermined.

The trim removed 4 bases at V and 6 bases at J, leaving 5 bases unmatched. The CDR3 runs 16 residues. CDR1 and CDR2 (germline): LNHDA, SQIVND (reference sequence). The sequencing used peripheral blood, collected on day 0 of AZD1222 vaccination. The chain recombines TRBV19 with TRBJ2-1, with TRBD2 identical over 14 bases. The TCR was taken from an adult in good health. The CDR3 here is CASSRTSGGRINEQFF. CDR3 DNA: TGTGCCAGTAGTAGGACTAGCGGGGGGAGAATCAATGAGCAGTTCTTC.